Following are 32 T cell receptor beta chains from one sample sequenced in a study of cytomegalovirus exposure and HLA in healthy donors (dated by TCRdb to about 2017). The library came from the immunoSEQ multiplex PCR assay. For the multiplex PCR, a mixture combining 60 forward primers for TCR Vbeta segments and 13 reverse primers for TCR Jbeta segments was used. TCRdb limited this immuneACCESS table to in-frame rearrangements with V and J called. A share of clones is missing; checked studies link under half to unresolved V genes, and the rest is unexplained. The sample profile shows approximately 150,000 clones; 65% to 80% of them were found once. The ten top clones hold approximately 1.6% of the sample. Sequencing used PBMCs. Every receptor here comes from a woman aged 18-30 years in good health and CMV-seronegative.

The gene calls are TRBV10-3 and TRBJ1-2; no firm D call. This CDR3 has 15 residues. V gave up 6 bases and J gave up 8 bases, with 22 bases separating them. Germline-derived CDR1 and CDR2 are ENHRY and SYGVKD. Here the CDR3 DNA reads TGTGCCATCAGGTCCGAGGGAAAATCCCCCGGCGGCTACACCTTC. This sequence encodes CAIRSEGKSPGGYTF.

The J gene is TRBJ2-7, the V gene TRBV20-1, with 7 bases matching TRBD1. V trimming: 7 bases; J trimming: 5 bases; junction bases outside the gene matches: 5. CDR1 is DFQATT and CDR2 is SNEGSKA in the germline V gene (reference sequence). The CDR3 runs 11 residues. CDR3 nucleotide sequence: TGCAGTGTTCAGGACAGGCACGAGCAGTACTTC. Translated: CSVQDRHEQYF.

J is TRBJ2-7 and V is TRBV5-4; a possible D gene is TRBD1 (6 bases). V was pared by 0 bases and J by 2 bases, with 12 bases between. Per germline, CDR1 SGHNT and CDR2 YYREEE (reference sequence). The CDR3 sequence is 15 residues long. The DNA for the CDR3 is TGTGCCAGCAGCTTGGGTGGGACACTCACCTACGAGCAGTACTTC. It translates to CASSLGGTLTYEQYF.

This chain joins TRBV25-1 and TRBJ2-5, with 7 positions matching TRBD2. Germline V CDR1 and CDR2: MGHDK, SYGVNS. The CDR3 is 11 amino acids. The junction had 5 bases not matched to a gene; V was cut back by 11 bases and J by 5 bases. The CDR3 is CAGGGGETQYF. In nucleotides, the CDR3 is TGTGCCGGGGGGGGAGGGGAGACCCAGTACTTC.

The chain carries TRBV5-1 and TRBJ1-1; 7 bases align to TRBD1. There are 13 residues in the CDR3. Germline trimming cut 4 bases from V and 4 bases from J; bases unmatched to any gene: 4. CDR1 and CDR2 from the germline V gene are SGHRS and YFSETQ. This chain's CDR3 is CASSPGQVTEAFF. The CDR3 DNA sequence: TGCGCCAGCAGCCCAGGACAGGTCACTGAAGCTTTCTTT.

J is TRBJ1-1 and V is TRBV6-1; D remains unclear. CDR1 and CDR2 from the germline V gene are MNHNS and SASEGT. This CDR3 has 13 residues. V lost 6 bases, J lost 4 bases, and 12 bases lay in between. Here the CDR3 DNA reads TGTGCCAGCAGCTCAGGCCAGTTCACTGAAGCTTTCTTT. It specifies CASSSGQFTEAFF.

The chain joins TRBV4-1 to TRBJ2-7; 8 bases match TRBD2. Germline V CDR1 and CDR2: MGHRA, YSYEKL. Unmatched junction bases numbered 13, after V lost 0 bases and J lost 9 bases. CDR3 length: 16 amino acids. The CDR3 DNA follows: TGCGCCAGCAGCCAAGATAGGGCGGGGGGATTTCTGCGGCAGTACTTC. Its protein is CASSQDRAGGFLRQYF.

This clone was counted a few times. The J gene is TRBJ2-7, the V gene TRBV5-4; D is possibly TRBD2 (6 bases). The CDR3 spans 14 residues. With 1 base removed from V and 3 bases from J, the gap between germline ends came to 11 bases. CDR1 is SGHNT, CDR2 YYREEE, per germline (reference sequence). The CDR3 region has the DNA TGTGCCAGCAGCTTGAGGATGGAGGGCTACGAGCAGTACTTC. It translates to CASSLRMEGYEQYF.

This clone was picked up one time. This chain connects TRBV9 to TRBJ1-1, with TRBD1 identical over 7 bases. The CDR3 length is 15 residues. With V trimmed by 4 bases and J by 1 base, 7 bases remained unmatched. Germline values: CDR1 SGDLS, CDR2 YYNGEE. The CDR3 is CASSTAGQSNTEAFF. The CDR3 DNA reads TGTGCCAGCAGCACTGCGGGACAGTCGAACACTGAAGCTTTCTTT.

This clone is termed medium-sized (0.01 to 0.1%). The chain employs TRBV7-9 and TRBJ1-1; D unclear. Per the germline V gene, CDR1 is SEHNR and CDR2 is FQNEAQ (reference sequence). Trimming took off 1 base at V and 4 bases at J, with 10 bases between the two ends. This CDR3 has 14 amino acids. The CDR3 sequence is CASSLDLSTTEAFF. CDR3 in DNA: TGTGCCAGCAGCTTAGACCTCTCTACCACTGAAGCTTTCTTT.

The chain employs TRBV2 and TRBJ2-7; 7 nucleotides match TRBD1. The CDR3 is 14 amino acids. With V trimmed by 5 bases and J by 3 bases, 7 bases remained unmatched. In germline, CDR1 is SNHLY, CDR2 FYNNEI. In DNA form, the CDR3 reads TGTGCCAGCAGTTTGGGGACAGAAAACTACGAGCAGTACTTC. It yields the protein CASSLGTENYEQYF. The full variable domain, with the rest looked up from reference TRBV2 and TRBJ2-7, is EPEVTQTPSHQVTQMGQEVILRCVPISNHLYFYWYRQILGQKVEFLVSFYNNEISEKSEIFDDQFSVERPDGSNFTLKIRSTKLEDSAMYFCASSLGTENYEQYFGPGTRLTVT.

A word on this clone: Other DNA sequences within the sample encode an identical CDR3. This rearrangement joins TRBV27 to TRBJ1-2; the D is unclear. The CDR3 loop spans 13 amino acids. V was pared by 2 bases and J by 2 bases, with 6 bases between. CDR1 and CDR2 (germline): MNHEY, SMNVEV (reference sequence). The CDR3 region is CASSLGGNYGYTF. The CDR3 DNA follows: TGTGCCAGCAGTTTAGGCGGAAACTATGGCTACACCTTC.

The V and J genes are TRBV30 and TRBJ2-7; D is perhaps TRBD1 (6 bases). The CDR3 contains 15 residues. The V gene's germline CDR1 is GTSNPN and CDR2 SVGIG (reference sequence). V was cut by 0 bases and J by 0 bases, with 12 bases left in between. For the CDR3, the DNA is TGTGCCTGGAGTGTAAGGGCAGGGGCCTCCTACGAGCAGTACTTC. Translated, it gives CAWSVRAGASYEQYF.

The chain uses TRBV30 and TRBJ1-1; unclear D gene. The germline gives CDR1 GTSNPN, CDR2 SVGIG (reference sequence). The CDR3 contains 12 residues. The V gene lost 0 bases and the J gene lost 5 bases, with 7 bases spanning the gap. The CDR3 coding sequence is TGTGCCTGGAGTGTATCCCCAACTGAAGCTTTCTTT. Encoded protein: CAWSVSPTEAFF.

As DNA, the CDR3 is TGCAGCGTCGACGGGACTGGCGATACGCAGTATTTT. Its protein product is CSVDGTGDTQYF. This chain links TRBV29-1 with TRBJ2-3, with D possibly TRBD2 on 6 matching bases. Trimming cost V 6 bases and J 6 bases, with 13 bases left between them. CDR1 is SQVTM, CDR2 ANQGSEA, per germline. CDR3 size: 12 residues.

This rearrangement joins TRBV30 to TRBJ2-5, with D possibly matching TRBD1 (5 bases). The CDR3 has 13 amino acids. From germline, CDR1 is GTSNPN and CDR2 SVGIG (reference sequence). V shed 0 bases and J shed 5 bases, with 10 bases lying between them. CDR3 amino acids: CAWSVGARETQYF. CDR3 nucleotides: TGTGCCTGGAGTGTAGGGGCTCGGGAGACCCAGTACTTC.

This clone was recorded once. V and J are TRBV7-2 and TRBJ1-1; 9 bases agree with TRBD1. The CDR3 runs 13 residues. J was trimmed by 8 bases and V by 4 bases; bases with no gene match: 5. Germline loops: CDR1 SGHTA, CDR2 FQGNSA. The DNA of the CDR3 is TGTGCCAGCAGCTCCGACAGGGGGAACGAAGCTTTCTTT. Translated: CASSSDRGNEAFF. Filled out from reference TRBV7-2 and TRBJ1-1, the complete variable domain reads GAGVSQSPSNKVTEKGKDVELRCDPISGHTALYWYRQSLGQGLEFLIYFQGNSAPDKSGLPSDRFSAERTGGSVSTLTIQRTQQEDSAVYLCASSSDRGNEAFFGQGTRLTVV.

The chain has TRBV29-1 and TRBJ1-1; D is perhaps TRBD1 (5 bases). With 5 bases removed from V and 3 bases from J, the gap between germline ends came to 16 bases. The CDR3 runs to 14 residues. Germline V lookup: CDR1 SQVTM, CDR2 ANQGSEA. This CDR3 reads CSVLDRPRDTEAFF. DNA of the CDR3: TGCAGCGTTTTAGACAGACCCCGAGACACTGAAGCTTTCTTT.

This clone was counted between two and nine times. The CDR3 DNA reads TGTGCCAGCAGTTACGAGGGGGCCTCGGGCACTGAAGCTTTCTTT. As protein: CASSYEGASGTEAFF. V and J are TRBV6-5 and TRBJ1-1; 7 bases match TRBD1. V was clipped by 2 bases and J by 4 bases; unmatched bases: 7. This CDR3 has 15 residues. Germline V gene sequence: CDR1 MNHEY, CDR2 SVGAGI.

This rearrangement joins TRBV10-2 to TRBJ2-4, with 10 bases fitting TRBD2. From germline, CDR1 is WSHSY and CDR2 SAAADI. The CDR3 is 18 amino acids. Trimming removed 3 bases from V and 9 bases from J; junction bases left unmatched: 17. The CDR3 here is CASSDSWQSGRAPFIQYF. The CDR3 nucleotides read TGCGCCAGCAGTGATTCCTGGCAAAGCGGGAGGGCCCCTTTCATTCAGTACTTC.

The chain joins TRBV29-1 to TRBJ2-2, with D perhaps matching TRBD2 (6 bases). V was shortened by 6 bases and J by 4 bases, with 18 bases between the two germline ends. CDR3 length: 15 amino acids. The germline CDR1 and CDR2 sequences are SQVTM and ANQGSEA. The CDR3 DNA reads as TGCAGCGTCTCCACAGGACTACAGTCCACCGGGGAGCTGTTTTTT. This codes for CSVSTGLQSTGELFF.

This rearrangement joins TRBV7-8 to TRBJ2-2; TRBD2 agrees at 9 bases. CDR1 is SGHVS and CDR2 is FQNEAQ in the germline V gene. CDR3 length equals 13 residues. The ends lost 8 bases at V and 3 bases at J; junction bases unmatched: 1. In DNA, the CDR3 is TGTGCCAGCGTAGCGGGAGACACCGGGGAGCTGTTTTTT. It is translated as CASVAGDTGELFF.

This sequence joins TRBV6-1 and TRBJ1-5; TRBD1 aligns across 10 bases. Trimming at V came to 4 bases and at J to 6 bases, leaving 9 bases not matched to a gene. In germline, CDR1 is MNHNS, CDR2 SASEGT. CDR3 length: 16 amino acids. DNA for the CDR3: TGTGCCAGCAGTGGGGGACAGGGGTTTTTTGGTCAGCCCCAGCATTTT. Its translation: CASSGGQGFFGQPQHF.

The chain recombines TRBV7-2 with TRBJ1-5; no clear D. Per the germline V gene, CDR1 is SGHTA and CDR2 is FQGNSA. The V and J ends lost 3 bases and 4 bases respectively, with 7 bases between them. The CDR3 covers 13 residues. Here the CDR3 reads CASSLRDNQPQHF. For the CDR3, the DNA is TGTGCCAGCAGCTTGAGGGATAATCAGCCCCAGCATTTT.

The rearrangement joins TRBV5-1 to TRBJ2-3; 8 bases are shared with TRBD1. This CDR3 spans 14 amino acids. CDR1 is SGHRS and CDR2 is YFSETQ in the germline V gene. J lost 2 bases, V lost 3 bases, and 2 bases had no gene match. Here the CDR3 DNA reads TGCGCCAGCAGCTGGGGACAGGTCACAGATACGCAGTATTTT. It specifies CASSWGQVTDTQYF.

This chain uses TRBV18 with TRBJ2-7, with TRBD2 identical over 10 bases. The CDR3 is made up of 19 amino acids. Germline V gene sequence: CDR1 KGHSH, CDR2 LQKENI. V trimming: 5 bases; J trimming: 5 bases; junction bases outside the gene matches: 21. DNA of the CDR3: TGTGCCAGCTCATCCGCTTCCCAGCGGGAGGGCCCCGGGTCAAACGAGCAGTACTTC. It yields the protein CASSSASQREGPGSNEQYF.

V and J are TRBV6-5 and TRBJ2-7; tentatively, D is TRBD2 (5 bases). V gave up 4 bases and J gave up 12 bases, with 13 bases separating them. Germline CDR1 MNHEY, CDR2 SVGAGI. The CDR3 is 11 residues long. The CDR3 spells CASSLIGGAYF. The DNA of the CDR3 is TGTGCCAGCAGTTTAATCGGAGGAGCGTACTTC.

The V and J genes are TRBV7-9 and TRBJ1-2, with D unresolved. Trimming pared 1 base from V and 6 bases from J, leaving 15 bases between. The CDR3 has 15 residues. CDR1 and CDR2 from the germline V gene are SEHNR and FQNEAQ (reference sequence). This CDR3 is CASSLGKTGRDGYTF. CDR3 coding DNA: TGTGCCAGCAGCTTAGGGAAGACTGGGAGGGATGGCTACACCTTC.

The genes are TRBV5-1 and TRBJ2-1; 10 bases line up with TRBD2. Unmatched junction bases numbered 6, after V lost 3 bases and J lost 3 bases. Germline assignment: CDR1 SGHRS and CDR2 YFSETQ. The CDR3 sequence is 16 residues long. The CDR3 loop is CASSSWTSGDYNEQFF. CDR3 nucleotides: TGCGCCAGCAGCTCCTGGACTAGCGGAGACTACAATGAGCAGTTCTTC.

The chain employs TRBV30 and TRBJ2-5; D possibly corresponds to TRBD2 (6 bases). In germline, CDR1 is GTSNPN, CDR2 SVGIG (reference sequence). The CDR3 has 14 amino acids. Trimming pared 0 bases from V and 0 bases from J, leaving 8 bases between. CDR3 sequence (DNA): TGTGCCTGGAGTGTTAGCGGAAACCAAGAGACCCAGTACTTC. Amino acid sequence: CAWSVSGNQETQYF.

The chain uses TRBV30 and TRBJ2-3; D perhaps matches TRBD2 (6 bases). CDR3 length equals 15 residues. Germline assignment: CDR1 GTSNPN and CDR2 SVGIG (reference sequence). Trimming shortened V by 0 bases and J by 2 bases, and 12 bases separated the two germline ends. The CDR3 sequence: CAWSVLASPTDTQYF. For the CDR3, the DNA is TGTGCCTGGAGTGTACTAGCTAGTCCCACAGATACGCAGTATTTT.

As regards this clone: Other DNA sequences within the sample encode an identical CDR3. The chain combines TRBV30 with TRBJ1-1; D is perhaps TRBD1 (5 bases). The CDR3 is made up of 13 amino acids. Germline CDR1 is GTSNPN and CDR2 is SVGIG (reference sequence). V was shortened by 2 bases and J by 5 bases, with 12 bases between the two germline ends. The CDR3 coding sequence is TGTGCCTGGAGTATGGGGCAGGGAACTGAAGCTTTCTTT. Translating gives CAWSMGQGTEAFF. Using reference TRBV30 and TRBJ1-1 for the parts outside the CDR3, the full variable domain is SQTIHQWPATLVQPVGSPLSLECTVEGTSNPNLYWYRQAAGRGLQLLFYSVGIGQISSEVPQNLSASRPQDRQFILSSKKLLLSDSGFYLCAWSMGQGTEAFFGQGTRLTVV.